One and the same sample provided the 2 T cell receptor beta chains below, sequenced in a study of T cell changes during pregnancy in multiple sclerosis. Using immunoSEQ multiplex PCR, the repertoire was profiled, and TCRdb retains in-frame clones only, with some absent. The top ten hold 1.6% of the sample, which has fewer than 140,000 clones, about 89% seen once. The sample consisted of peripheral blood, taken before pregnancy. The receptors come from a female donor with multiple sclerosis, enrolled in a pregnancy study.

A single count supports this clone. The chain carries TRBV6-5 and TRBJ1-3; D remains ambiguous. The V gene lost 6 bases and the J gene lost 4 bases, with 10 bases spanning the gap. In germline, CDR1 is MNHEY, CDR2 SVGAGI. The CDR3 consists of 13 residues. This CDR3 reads CASRGPIGNTIYF. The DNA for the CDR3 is TGTGCCAGCAGGGGCCCGATCGGAAACACCATATATTTT.

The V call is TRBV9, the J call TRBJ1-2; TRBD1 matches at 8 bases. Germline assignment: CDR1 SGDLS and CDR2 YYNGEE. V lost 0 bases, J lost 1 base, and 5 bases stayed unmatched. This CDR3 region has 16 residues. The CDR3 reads CASSVGSGGGNYGYTF. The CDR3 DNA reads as TGTGCCAGCAGCGTAGGTTCAGGGGGCGGTAACTATGGCTACACCTTC.